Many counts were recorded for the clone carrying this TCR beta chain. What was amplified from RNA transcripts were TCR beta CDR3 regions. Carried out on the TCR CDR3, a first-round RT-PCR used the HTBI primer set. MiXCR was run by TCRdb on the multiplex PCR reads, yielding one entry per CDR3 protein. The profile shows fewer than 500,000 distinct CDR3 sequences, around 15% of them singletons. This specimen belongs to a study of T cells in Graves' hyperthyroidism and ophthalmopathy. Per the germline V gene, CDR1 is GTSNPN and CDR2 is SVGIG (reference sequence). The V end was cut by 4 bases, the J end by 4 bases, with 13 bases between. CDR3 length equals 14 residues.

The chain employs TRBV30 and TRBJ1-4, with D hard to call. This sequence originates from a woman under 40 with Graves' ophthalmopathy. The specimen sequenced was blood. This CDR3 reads CAWNWKSLNEKLFF. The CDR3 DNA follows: TGTGCCTGGAATTGGAAAAGCCTTAATGAAAAACTGTTTTTT.